The rows below give T cell receptor beta chains drawn from one sample of a study of identical twins. MiXCR was run by TCRdb on the 5' RACE reads, yielding one entry per CDR3 protein. The sample records 700,000 or so distinct CDR3 sequences, under 9% being singletons. These records were also assigned to another study, of yellow fever vaccine responses in identical twins.

Source material: PBMCs. The receptors originated from a woman younger than 30 in good health. CDR3s include the opening cysteine and the closing phenylalanine or tryptophan. D genes are given only for firm matches. Only part of the rows carry a size: once, few, many, or a class if the clone is expanded.

size | J | D | V | length | CDR3 | DNA
few | TRBJ2-4 | TRBD2 | TRBV9 | 16 | CASSPMGGVAKNIQYF | TGTGCCAGCAGCCCAATGGGGGGGGTAGCCAAAAACATTCAGTACTTC
many | TRBJ2-1 | TRBD2 | TRBV6-2/TRBV6-3 | 15 | CASSYEGLAVNEQFF | TGTGCCAGCAGTTACGAGGGACTAGCTGTAAATGAGCAGTTCTTC
NA | TRBJ2-5 | TRBD1 | TRBV6-1 | 15 | CASCRDRASQETQYF | TGTGCCAGCTGCCGGGACAGAGCCTCGCAAGAGACCCAGTACTTC
many | TRBJ2-3 | NA | TRBV29-1 | 13 | CSVEVLGTDTQYF | TGCAGCGTTGAGGTTCTTGGGACAGATACGCAGTATTTT
NA | TRBJ1-2 | NA | TRBV7-2 | 14 | CASSLGAINYGYTF | TGTGCCAGCAGTCTGGGGGCCATTAACTATGGCTACACCTTC
NA | TRBJ2-6 | NA | TRBV3-1 | 16 | CASSQDEAAGANVLTF | TGTGCCAGCAGCCAAGATGAAGCTGCTGGGGCCAACGTCCTGACTTTC
few | TRBJ2-3 | TRBD2 | TRBV20-1 | 18 | CSARLFLAGGVVTDTQYF | TGCAGTGCTAGATTATTCCTAGCGGGAGGCGTAGTTACAGATACGCAGTATTTT
NA | TRBJ2-7 | NA | TRBV6-2/TRBV6-3 | 16 | CASSYSPPWVLHEQYF | TGTGCCAGCAGTTACTCACCGCCTTGGGTACTCCACGAGCAGTACTTC
few | TRBJ2-1 | TRBD2 | TRBV15 | 17 | CATILLAGSAVWNEQFF | TGTGCCACCATCCTACTAGCGGGAAGTGCGGTATGGAATGAGCAGTTCTTC
few | TRBJ2-1 | TRBD2 | TRBV4-1 | 15 | CASSITSGVENEQFF | TGCGCCAGCAGCATCACTAGCGGGGTCGAAAATGAGCAGTTCTTC
many | TRBJ2-1 | TRBD2 | TRBV3-1 | 15 | CASSQEGRGGNEQFF | TGTGCCAGCAGCCAAGAAGGGCGGGGAGGGAATGAGCAGTTCTTC
many | TRBJ2-1 | NA | TRBV5-1 | 15 | CASSPGLPGYNEQFF | TGCGCCAGCAGCCCCGGACTCCCGGGTTACAATGAGCAGTTCTTC
many | TRBJ1-1 | NA | TRBV6-2/TRBV6-3 | 11 | CASRNRAEAFF | TGTGCCAGCAGAAACAGAGCTGAAGCTTTCTTT
many | TRBJ2-7 | NA | TRBV10-2 | 15 | CASSDYGGTNYEQYF | TGCGCCAGCAGTGATTACGGTGGGACCAACTACGAGCAGTACTTC
many | TRBJ2-1 | TRBD2 | TRBV4-3 | 18 | CASSPKKGAASGAGEQFF | TGCGCCAGCAGCCCGAAGAAGGGGGCGGCTAGCGGGGCGGGGGAGCAGTTCTTC
few | TRBJ2-1 | TRBD2 | TRBV7-3 | 14 | CASSRTSGADEQFF | TGTGCCAGCAGCCGGACTAGCGGGGCGGATGAGCAGTTCTTC
few | TRBJ2-7 | TRBD1 | TRBV2 | 15 | CASSWDRVTSYEQYF | TGTGCCAGCAGTTGGGACAGGGTGACCTCCTACGAGCAGTACTTC
NA | TRBJ2-7 | TRBD1 | TRBV2 | 16 | CASSEIGRGQAYEQYF | TGTGCCAGCAGTGAAATAGGCAGGGGGCAAGCCTACGAGCAGTACTTC
NA | TRBJ1-2 | NA | TRBV29-1 | 16 | CSVDGGGRGLNYGYTF | TGCAGCGTCGATGGGGGGGGGCGCGGCCTTAACTATGGCTACACCTTC
NA | TRBJ2-1 | NA | TRBV3-1 | 12 | CASSGSPQGQFF | TGTGCCAGCAGTGGATCCCCGCAGGGGCAGTTCTTC
few | TRBJ2-7 | TRBD1 | TRBV29-1 | 11 | CSVQAGGPQYF | TGCAGCGTTCAGGCAGGGGGACCGCAGTACTTC
few | TRBJ2-6 | TRBD1 | TRBV6-5 | 14 | CASSYEGGVNVLTF | TGTGCCAGCAGTTACGAAGGGGGCGTCAACGTCCTGACTTTC
NA | TRBJ2-1 | TRBD2 | TRBV6-1 | 18 | CASSQTSGGSPFRREQFF | TGTGCCAGCAGTCAGACTAGCGGGGGGTCCCCCTTTAGGCGAGAGCAGTTCTTC
NA | TRBJ1-2 | NA | TRBV9 | 15 | CASSTRDTFNYGYTF | TGTGCCAGCAGCACACGGGACACTTTTAACTATGGCTACACCTTC
NA | TRBJ2-7 | TRBD2 | TRBV7-9 | 15 | CASSFSEAGVYEQYF | TGTGCCAGCAGCTTCTCGGAAGCGGGGGTGTACGAGCAGTACTTC
few | TRBJ1-2 | NA | TRBV10-3 | 13 | CAIRITGDYGYTF | TGTGCCATCAGGATAACCGGGGACTATGGCTACACCTTC
few | TRBJ2-6 | NA | TRBV2 | 17 | CASSDGRSRSGANVLTF | TGTGCCAGCAGTGACGGACGGTCCCGCTCTGGGGCCAACGTCCTGACTTTC
NA | TRBJ2-1 | NA | TRBV29-1 | 17 | CSVEGVLGAPTDNEQFF | TGCAGCGTTGAGGGAGTATTGGGAGCTCCTACGGACAATGAGCAGTTCTTC
few | TRBJ1-5 | NA | TRBV24-1 | 14 | CATSGRGPRLPQHF | TGTGCCACCAGTGGGAGGGGCCCCAGACTGCCCCAGCATTTT
NA | TRBJ2-3 | NA | TRBV15 | 13 | CATWGTGTDTQYF | TGTGCCACCTGGGGGACGGGCACAGATACGCAGTATTTT
few | TRBJ2-2 | NA | TRBV7-6 | 18 | CASSPLHRLSANTGELFF | TGTGCCAGCAGCCCCCTCCACCGGTTGTCGGCTAACACCGGGGAGCTGTTTTTT
many | TRBJ2-1 | NA | TRBV20-1 | 16 | CSASRGGTPSTDEQFF | TGCAGTGCTAGTAGGGGGGGGACACCAAGCACCGATGAGCAGTTCTTC
NA | TRBJ1-5 | NA | TRBV6-1 | 14 | CASTITSSNQPQHF | TGTGCCAGCACTATAACATCTTCCAATCAGCCCCAGCATTTT
many | TRBJ1-6 | TRBD1 | TRBV12-3/TRBV12-4 | 13 | CATGGQGYSPLHF | TGTGCCACCGGGGGACAGGGTTATTCACCCCTCCACTTT
NA | TRBJ2-3 | NA | TRBV7-9 | 11 | CASSSTRAQNF | TGTGCCAGCAGCTCGACTAGGGCGCAGAATTTT
many | TRBJ2-5 | NA | TRBV5-1 | 13 | CASSMDSFETQYF | TGCGCCAGCAGTATGGACAGTTTCGAGACCCAGTACTTC
many | TRBJ2-2 | NA | TRBV29-1 | 13 | CSVEDLTTGELFF | TGCAGCGTTGAGGATTTAACCACCGGGGAGCTGTTTTTT
few | TRBJ2-5 | TRBD2 | TRBV28 | 19 | CASSRSSGLAGGLVKTQYF | TGTGCCAGCAGCCGATCCTCGGGACTAGCGGGGGGGCTGGTGAAGACCCAGTACTTC
few | TRBJ2-7 | NA | TRBV6-5 | 14 | CASSYASGDLKQYF | TGTGCCAGCAGTTACGCTAGTGGGGATTTGAAGCAGTACTTC
many | TRBJ2-1 | TRBD2 | TRBV15 | 15 | CATSRASGRNNEQFF | TGTGCCACCAGCAGAGCTAGCGGGAGGAACAATGAGCAGTTCTTC
NA | TRBJ2-5 | TRBD2 | TRBV24-1 | 17 | CATSVIVGTSVPETQYF | TGTGCCACCAGTGTGATTGTCGGGACTAGCGTTCCAGAGACCCAGTACTTC
NA | TRBJ2-3 | NA | TRBV10-2 | 12 | CASSDPADTQYF | TGCGCCAGCAGTGACCCTGCCGATACGCAGTATTTT
few | TRBJ2-5 | TRBD2 | TRBV10-3 | 16 | CAISEGGSSGKETQYF | TGTGCCATCAGTGAGGGGGGATCTAGCGGGAAAGAGACCCAGTACTTC
many | TRBJ2-7 | NA | TRBV5-1 | 13 | CASSFTGGVEQYF | TGCGCCAGCAGCTTCACTGGGGGCGTGGAGCAGTACTTC
NA | TRBJ2-2 | TRBD2 | TRBV7-8 | 17 | CASSSRTSLLNTGELFF | TGTGCCAGCAGCTCCCGGACTAGCCTCCTAAACACCGGGGAGCTGTTTTTT
few | TRBJ2-5 | NA | TRBV20-1 | 13 | CSALEHGKETQYF | TGCAGCGCTCTGGAACACGGGAAAGAGACCCAGTACTTC
NA | TRBJ2-7 | NA | TRBV30 | 12 | CAWSVETYEQYF | TGTGCCTGGAGTGTTGAAACGTACGAGCAGTACTTC
many | TRBJ2-5 | NA | TRBV5-1 | 16 | CASSPGDRMGQETQYF | TGCGCCAGCAGCCCAGGAGACAGAATGGGGCAAGAGACCCAGTACTTC
NA | TRBJ2-5 | NA | TRBV6-2/TRBV6-3 | 13 | CASSYGTYETQYF | TGTGCCAGCAGTTATGGGACTTATGAGACCCAGTACTTC